Listed below are T cell receptor beta chains from one sample, sequenced in a study of cytotoxic CD8 clonotypes in ibrutinib-treated CLL. The protocol was immunoSEQ multiplex PCR, while the TCRdb copy is restricted to in-frame clones and leaves out a portion. The table has approximately 70,000 clones, 90% seen once. This specimen was PBMCs, taken after 12 months of ibrutinib treatment. These receptors all stem from a human donor with chronic lymphocytic leukemia. The CDR3 runs from the conserved cysteine through the conserved F or W.

V	CDR3
TRBV19	CASSISIRAYGSTGELFF
TRBV11-2	CASSRLAGEVEQFF
TRBV11-3	CASSPGTSGYQETQYF
TRBV6-5	CASSYYRASQETQYF
TRBV4-2	CASSWGGAEAFF
TRBV27	CASSSTQQGLYGYTF
TRBV25-1	CASSEIGSGRETQYF
TRBV7-7	CASSKGTSKDYEQYF
TRBV4-1	CASSQNSGTSGRGRLYEQYF
TRBV19	CASRGVGGNTIYF
TRBV2	CASSGAGVGGYTF
TRBV6-5	CASSYTWAMNTEAFF
TRBV6-5	CASSLQGVNPYGYTF
TRBV7-2	CASSSPQGRRGNEQFF
TRBV11-2	CASSPGPASGRPNEQYF
TRBV7-8	CASSLGGLASNNEQFF
TRBV18	CASSYQGGYTEAFF
TRBV5-1	CASSLDSIYTEAFF
TRBV18	CASSPSRTEAFF
TRBV5-1	CASSLSSLAGAGELFF
TRBV27	CASSLAGTSTDEQYF
TRBV5-1	CASSPSTDTQYF
TRBV12-5	CASGSYDTGQGEAFF
TRBV18	CASSPPGGRAPYNEQFF
TRBV28	CASSLGVGSNQPQHF
TRBV5-8	CASSLNRGFRREKLFF
TRBV11-3	CASSLEGYNNEQFF
TRBV4-2	CASSQDQGNTGELFF
TRBV6-1	CASSEGYRAGNTGELFF
TRBV10-3	CAISEPEKLAGSVNEQFF
TRBV5-1	CASSSGQETQYF
TRBV5-6	CASSLGLAGVGTQYF
TRBV5-1	CASSLVPGDEQYF
TRBV7-9	CASSRPVGEQYF
TRBV11-3	CASSRGLVRETQYF